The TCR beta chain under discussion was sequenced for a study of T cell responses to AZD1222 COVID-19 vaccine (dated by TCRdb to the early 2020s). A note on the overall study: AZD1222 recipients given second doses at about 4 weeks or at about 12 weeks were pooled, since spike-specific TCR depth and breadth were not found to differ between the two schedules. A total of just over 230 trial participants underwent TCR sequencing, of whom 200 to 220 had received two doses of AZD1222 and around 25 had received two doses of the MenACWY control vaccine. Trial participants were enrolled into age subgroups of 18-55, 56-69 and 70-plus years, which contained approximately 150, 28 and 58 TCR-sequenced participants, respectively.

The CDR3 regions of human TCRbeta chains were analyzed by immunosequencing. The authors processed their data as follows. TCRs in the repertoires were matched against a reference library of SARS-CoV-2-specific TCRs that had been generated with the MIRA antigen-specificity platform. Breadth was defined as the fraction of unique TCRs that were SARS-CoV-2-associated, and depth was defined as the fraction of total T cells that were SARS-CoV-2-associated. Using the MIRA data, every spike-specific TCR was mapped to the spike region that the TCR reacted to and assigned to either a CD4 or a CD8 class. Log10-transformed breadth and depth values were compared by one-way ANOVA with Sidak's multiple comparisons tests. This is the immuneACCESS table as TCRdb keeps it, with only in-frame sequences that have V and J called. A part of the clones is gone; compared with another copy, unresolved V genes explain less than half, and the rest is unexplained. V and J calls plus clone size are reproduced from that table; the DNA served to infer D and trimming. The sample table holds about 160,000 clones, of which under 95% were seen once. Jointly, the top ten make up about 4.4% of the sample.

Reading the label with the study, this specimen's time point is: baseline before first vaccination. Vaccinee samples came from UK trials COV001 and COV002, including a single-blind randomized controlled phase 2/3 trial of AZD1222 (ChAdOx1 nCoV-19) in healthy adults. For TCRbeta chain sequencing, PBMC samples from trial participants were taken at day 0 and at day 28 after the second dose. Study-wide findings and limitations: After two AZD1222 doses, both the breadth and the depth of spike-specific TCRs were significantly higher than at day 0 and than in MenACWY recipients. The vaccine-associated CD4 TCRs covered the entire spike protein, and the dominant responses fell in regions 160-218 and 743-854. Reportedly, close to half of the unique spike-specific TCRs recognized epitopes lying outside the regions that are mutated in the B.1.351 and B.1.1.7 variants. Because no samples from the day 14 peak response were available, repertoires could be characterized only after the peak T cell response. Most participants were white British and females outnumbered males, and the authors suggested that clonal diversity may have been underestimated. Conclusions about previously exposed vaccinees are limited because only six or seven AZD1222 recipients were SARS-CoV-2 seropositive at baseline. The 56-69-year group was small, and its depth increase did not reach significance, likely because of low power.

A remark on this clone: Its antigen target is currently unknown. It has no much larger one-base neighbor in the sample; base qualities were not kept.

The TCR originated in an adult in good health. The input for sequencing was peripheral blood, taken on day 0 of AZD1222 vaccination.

The CDR3: CASSLEPDTQYF. The DNA reads TGTGCCAGCAGCTTAGAACCAGATACGCAGTATTTT. In this chain, TRBV11-3 is recombined with TRBJ2-3; the D gene remains uncertain. Per the germline V gene, SGHNT is the CDR1 and YENEEA is the CDR2. V is shortened by 0 bases, J by 4 bases, and the region joining them spans 2 bases. The CDR3 sequence holds 12 residues, the cysteine and phenylalanine included. Only the CDR3 DNA is retained, 36 bases long and in frame from the first base.